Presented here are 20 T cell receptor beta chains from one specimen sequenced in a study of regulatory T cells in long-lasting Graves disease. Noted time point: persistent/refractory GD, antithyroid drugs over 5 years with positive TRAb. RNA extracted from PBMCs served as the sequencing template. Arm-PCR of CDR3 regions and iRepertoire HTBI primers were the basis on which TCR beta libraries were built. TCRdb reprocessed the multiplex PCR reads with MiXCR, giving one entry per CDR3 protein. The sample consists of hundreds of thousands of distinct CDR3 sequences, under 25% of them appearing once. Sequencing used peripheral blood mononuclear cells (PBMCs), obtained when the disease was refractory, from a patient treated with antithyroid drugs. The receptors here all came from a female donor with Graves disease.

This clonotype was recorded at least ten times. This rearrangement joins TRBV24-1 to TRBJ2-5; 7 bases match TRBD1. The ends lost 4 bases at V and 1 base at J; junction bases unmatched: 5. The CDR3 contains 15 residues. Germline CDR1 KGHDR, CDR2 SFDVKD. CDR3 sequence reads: CATSEAGGSQETQYF. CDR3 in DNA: TGTGCCACCAGTGAGGCAGGGGGAAGCCAAGAGACCCAGTACTTC.

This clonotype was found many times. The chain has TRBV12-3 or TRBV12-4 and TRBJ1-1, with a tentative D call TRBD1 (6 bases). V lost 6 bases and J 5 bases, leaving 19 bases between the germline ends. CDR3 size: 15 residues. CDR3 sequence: CASSLTGGAGTEAFF. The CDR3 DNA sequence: TGTGCCAGCAGCTTAACGGGGGGCGCGGGGACTGAAGCTTTCTTT.

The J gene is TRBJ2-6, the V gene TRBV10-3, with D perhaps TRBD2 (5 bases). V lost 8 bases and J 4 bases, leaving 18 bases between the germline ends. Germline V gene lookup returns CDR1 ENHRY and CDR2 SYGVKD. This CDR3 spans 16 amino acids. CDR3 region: CAIEGSGLVGANVLTF. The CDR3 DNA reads TGTGCCATCGAGGGCTCCGGGCTAGTCGGGGCCAACGTCCTGACTTTC.

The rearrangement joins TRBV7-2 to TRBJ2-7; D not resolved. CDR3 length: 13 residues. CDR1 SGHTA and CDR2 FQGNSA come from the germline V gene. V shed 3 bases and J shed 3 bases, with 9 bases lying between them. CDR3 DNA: TGTGCCAGCAGCTTCTGGGGTGACTACGAGCAGTACTTC. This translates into CASSFWGDYEQYF. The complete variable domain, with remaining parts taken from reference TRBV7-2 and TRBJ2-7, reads GAGVSQSPSNKVTEKGKDVELRCDPISGHTALYWYRQSLGQGLEFLIYFQGNSAPDKSGLPSDRFSAERTGGSVSTLTIQRTQQEDSAVYLCASSFWGDYEQYFGPGTRLTVT.

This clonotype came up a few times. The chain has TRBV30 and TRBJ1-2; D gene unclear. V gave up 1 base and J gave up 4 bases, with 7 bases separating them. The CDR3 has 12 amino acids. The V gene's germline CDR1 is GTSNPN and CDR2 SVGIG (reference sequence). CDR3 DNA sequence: TGTGCCTGGAGTGACTCGGGCTATGGCTACACCTTC. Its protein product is CAWSDSGYGYTF.

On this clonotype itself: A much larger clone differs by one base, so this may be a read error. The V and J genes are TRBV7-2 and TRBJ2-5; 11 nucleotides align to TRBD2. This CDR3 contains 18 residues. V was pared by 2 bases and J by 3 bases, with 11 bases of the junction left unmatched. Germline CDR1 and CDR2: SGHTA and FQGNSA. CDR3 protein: CASSLSAPLAGAKETQYF. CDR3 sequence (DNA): TGTGCCAGCAGCTTAAGTGCCCCACTAGCGGGAGCCAAAGAGACCCAGTACTTC.

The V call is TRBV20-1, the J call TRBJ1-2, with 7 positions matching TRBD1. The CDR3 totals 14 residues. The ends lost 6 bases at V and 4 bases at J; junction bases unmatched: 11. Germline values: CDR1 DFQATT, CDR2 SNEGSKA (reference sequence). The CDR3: CSARTGTDVYGYTF. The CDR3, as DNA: TGCAGTGCCAGAACCGGGACAGACGTCTATGGCTACACCTTC.

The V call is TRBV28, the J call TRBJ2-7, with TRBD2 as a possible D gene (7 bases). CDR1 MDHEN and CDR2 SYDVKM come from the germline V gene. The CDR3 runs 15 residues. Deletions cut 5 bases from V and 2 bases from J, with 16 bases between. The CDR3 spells CASSVPGAGAYEQYF. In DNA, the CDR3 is TGTGCCAGCAGTGTACCAGGGGCGGGGGCCTACGAGCAGTACTTC.

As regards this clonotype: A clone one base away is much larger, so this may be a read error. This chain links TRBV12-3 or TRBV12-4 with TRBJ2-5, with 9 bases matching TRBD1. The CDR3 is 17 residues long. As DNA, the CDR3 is TGTGCCAGCAGCCCCGCAGCCGGGACAGGGCACCAAGAGGCCCAGTACTTC. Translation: CASSPAAGTGHQEAQYF.

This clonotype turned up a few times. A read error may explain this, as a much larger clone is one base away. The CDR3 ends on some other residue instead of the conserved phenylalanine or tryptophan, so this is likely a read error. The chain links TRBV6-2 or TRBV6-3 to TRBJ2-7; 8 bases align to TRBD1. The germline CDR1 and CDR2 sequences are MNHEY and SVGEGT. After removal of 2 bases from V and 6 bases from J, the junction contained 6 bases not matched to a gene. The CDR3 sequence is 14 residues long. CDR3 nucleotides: TGTGCCAGCAGTTACCTCCGGACAGGGAGCGAGCAGTACCTC. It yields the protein CASSYLRTGSEQYL.

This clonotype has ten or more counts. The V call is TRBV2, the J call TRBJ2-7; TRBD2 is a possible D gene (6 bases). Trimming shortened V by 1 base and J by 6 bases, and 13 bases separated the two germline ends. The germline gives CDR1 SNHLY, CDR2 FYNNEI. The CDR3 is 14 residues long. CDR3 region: CASSEVGLTLEQYF. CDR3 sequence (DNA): TGTGCCAGCAGTGAAGTGGGACTCACCCTCGAGCAGTACTTC.

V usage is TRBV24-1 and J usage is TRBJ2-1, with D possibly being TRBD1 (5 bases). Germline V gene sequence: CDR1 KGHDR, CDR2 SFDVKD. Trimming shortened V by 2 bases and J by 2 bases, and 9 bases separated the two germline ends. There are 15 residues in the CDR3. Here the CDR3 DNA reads TGTGCCACCAGTGATTCGCAGGGAACCTACAATGAGCAGTTCTTC. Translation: CATSDSQGTYNEQFF.

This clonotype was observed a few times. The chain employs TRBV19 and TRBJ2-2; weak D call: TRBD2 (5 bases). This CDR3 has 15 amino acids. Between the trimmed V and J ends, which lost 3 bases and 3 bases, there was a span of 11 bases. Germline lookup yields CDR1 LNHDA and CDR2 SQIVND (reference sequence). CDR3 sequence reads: CASSIPLADTGELFF. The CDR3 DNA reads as TGTGCCAGTAGTATCCCCCTAGCAGACACCGGGGAGCTGTTTTTT.

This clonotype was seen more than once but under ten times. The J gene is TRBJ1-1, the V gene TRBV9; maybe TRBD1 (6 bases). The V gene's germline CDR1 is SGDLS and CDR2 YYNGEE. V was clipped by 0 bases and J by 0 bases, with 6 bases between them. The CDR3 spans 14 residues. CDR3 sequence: CASSVDRVNTEAFF. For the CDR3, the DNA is TGTGCCAGCAGCGTAGACAGGGTGAACACTGAAGCTTTCTTT.

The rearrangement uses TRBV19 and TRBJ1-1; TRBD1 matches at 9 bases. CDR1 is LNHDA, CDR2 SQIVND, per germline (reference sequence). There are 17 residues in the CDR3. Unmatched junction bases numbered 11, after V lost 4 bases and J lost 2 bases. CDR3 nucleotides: TGTGCCAGTAGTACCTTACAGGGGGCGTTGATAAACACTGAAGCTTTCTTT. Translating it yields CASSTLQGALINTEAFF.

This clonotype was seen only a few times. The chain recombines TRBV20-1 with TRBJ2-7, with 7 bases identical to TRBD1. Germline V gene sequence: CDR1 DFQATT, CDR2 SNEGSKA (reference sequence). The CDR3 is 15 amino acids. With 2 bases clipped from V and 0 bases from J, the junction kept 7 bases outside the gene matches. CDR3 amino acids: CSARPGTDFSYEQYF. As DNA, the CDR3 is TGCAGTGCTAGACCCGGGACAGACTTCTCCTACGAGCAGTACTTC.

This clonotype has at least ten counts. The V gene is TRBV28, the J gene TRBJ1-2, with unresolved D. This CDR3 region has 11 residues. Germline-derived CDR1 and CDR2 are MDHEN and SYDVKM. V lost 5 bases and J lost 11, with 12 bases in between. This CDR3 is CASSASREYTF. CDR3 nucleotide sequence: TGTGCCAGCAGTGCTTCAAGGGAGTACACCTTC.

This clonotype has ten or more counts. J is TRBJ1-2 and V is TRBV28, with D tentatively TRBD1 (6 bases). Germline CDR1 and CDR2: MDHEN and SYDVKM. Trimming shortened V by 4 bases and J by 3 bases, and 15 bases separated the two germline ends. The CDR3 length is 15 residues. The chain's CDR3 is CASSSATGVDYGYTF. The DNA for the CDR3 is TGTGCCAGCAGTTCAGCGACAGGTGTGGACTATGGCTACACCTTC.

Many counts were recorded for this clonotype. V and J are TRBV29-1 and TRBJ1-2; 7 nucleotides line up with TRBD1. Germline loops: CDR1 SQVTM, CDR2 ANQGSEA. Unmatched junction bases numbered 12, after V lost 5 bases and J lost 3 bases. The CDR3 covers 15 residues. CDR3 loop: CSVFRDSPDYYGYTF. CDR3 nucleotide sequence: TGCAGCGTTTTCAGGGACAGCCCAGATTACTATGGCTACACCTTC.

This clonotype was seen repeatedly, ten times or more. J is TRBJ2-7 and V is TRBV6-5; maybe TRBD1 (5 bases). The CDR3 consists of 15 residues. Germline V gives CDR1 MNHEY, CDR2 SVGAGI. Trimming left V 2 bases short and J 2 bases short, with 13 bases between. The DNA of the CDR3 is TGTGCCAGCAGTTACGGTGGACATGGAACCTACGAGCAGTACTTC. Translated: CASSYGGHGTYEQYF.